These 11 T cell receptor beta chains were all obtained from the same sample, sequenced in a study of T cells and Merkel cell carcinoma outcomes. Only in-frame clones appear in the TCRdb table, and some are missing; sequencing was by immunoSEQ multiplex PCR. The sample yields about 1,400 clones, 80% to 90% seen once. Sample: tumor tissue from Merkel cell carcinoma. These receptors were taken from a human donor with Merkel cell carcinoma.

The chain couples TRBV5-4 to TRBJ2-2; D is unresolved. Deletions cut 6 bases from V and 0 bases from J, with 9 bases between. Per the germline V gene, CDR1 is SGHNT and CDR2 is YYREEE (reference sequence). CDR3 length equals 14 residues. CDR3 sequence (DNA): TGTGCCAGCATGACGGACCCGAACACCGGGGAGCTGTTTTTT. Its translation is CASMTDPNTGELFF.

This chain joins TRBV12-5 and TRBJ2-3; D is perhaps TRBD1 (5 bases). Germline assignment: CDR1 LGHNT and CDR2 FRNRAP. The CDR3 consists of 17 residues. Trimming removed 3 bases at V and 4 bases at J, with 20 bases between. The CDR3 spells CASGLGPGPIGADTQYF. The CDR3 DNA is TGTGCTAGTGGTTTAGGCCCAGGGCCGATCGGCGCAGATACGCAGTATTTT.

This clone came up once. The J gene is TRBJ1-6, the V gene TRBV7-9; a weak D match, TRBD1 (6 bases). Germline V gene lookup returns CDR1 SEHNR and CDR2 FQNEAQ (reference sequence). V lost 4 bases and J lost 6, with 13 bases in between. This CDR3 has 15 amino acids. DNA of the CDR3: TGTGCCAGCAGCTCGGGAGGACAGAGTAATTCACCCCTCCACTTT. Translated: CASSSGGQSNSPLHF.

This sequence joins TRBV9 and TRBJ2-5; TRBD2 might be the D (6 bases). Germline V gene data show CDR1 as SGDLS and CDR2 as YYNGEE. V was shortened by 3 bases and J by 6 bases, with 15 bases between the two germline ends. The CDR3 has 14 amino acids. The CDR3, as DNA: TGTGCCAGCAGCGCGGGGGAAAACGTACAGACCCAGTACTTC. Translating gives CASSAGENVQTQYF.

This clone was recorded only once. The rearrangement joins TRBV5-6 to TRBJ2-7, with 7 bases lining up with TRBD1. The CDR3 has 14 amino acids. V shed 4 bases, J shed 1 base, and the junction held 5 bases outside the gene matches. Germline CDR1 and CDR2: SGHDT and YYEEEE. The CDR3 region is CASSRQGVSYEQYF. The DNA for the CDR3 is TGTGCCAGCAGCCGACAGGGCGTATCCTACGAGCAGTACTTC.

The CDR3 region is CSVDGIEAFF. In nucleotides, the CDR3 is TGCAGCGTTGATGGTATTGAAGCTTTCTTT. The chain employs TRBV29-1 and TRBJ1-1; D is undetermined. The CDR3 contains 10 residues. Trimming shortened V by 3 bases and J by 7 bases, and 6 bases separated the two germline ends. The germline V gene encodes CDR1 SQVTM and CDR2 ANQGSEA.

With regard to this clone: A read error may account for a junction end that differs from germline. Here the CDR3 reads CASGLVQGQNTKAFF. The DNA of the CDR3 is TGTGCTAGTGGTTTGGTACAGGGACAGAACACTAAAGCTTTCTTT. The chain is built from TRBV12-5 and TRBJ1-1, with 7 positions matching TRBD1. Germline-derived CDR1 and CDR2 are LGHNT and FRNRAP. The CDR3 has 15 amino acids.

J is TRBJ1-2 and V is TRBV7-8; 8 nucleotides match TRBD1. The CDR3 totals 14 residues. The V gene end was trimmed by 0 bases and the J gene end by 8 bases; junction bases not matched to a gene: 5. The germline V gene has CDR1 SGHVS and CDR2 FQNEAQ. The CDR3 is CASSLADRGRGYTF. The DNA for the CDR3 is TGTGCCAGCAGCTTAGCTGACAGGGGCCGGGGCTACACCTTC.

This sequence joins TRBV6-1 and TRBJ1-5; the D gene is possibly TRBD1 (5 bases). The CDR3 contains 16 residues. With 4 bases removed from V and 3 bases from J, the gap between germline ends came to 16 bases. Per germline, CDR1 MNHNS and CDR2 SASEGT. The CDR3 region has the DNA TGTGCCAGCAGTGCGTCGAACCGGGGCCTCAATCAGCCCCAGCATTTT. Encoded protein: CASSASNRGLNQPQHF.

This sequence joins TRBV5-1 and TRBJ2-3; tentatively, D is TRBD2 (5 bases). Germline loops: CDR1 SGHRS, CDR2 YFSETQ. The CDR3 contains 14 residues. V was cut by 4 bases and J by 2 bases, with 11 bases left in between. CDR3: CASSISEPTDTQYF. The CDR3 DNA reads TGCGCCAGCAGCATTAGCGAGCCCACAGATACGCAGTATTTT.

This clone was picked up a small number of times. The chain combines TRBV5-4 with TRBJ1-2; TRBD1 matches 12 bases. The CDR3 has 14 amino acids. The germline CDR1 and CDR2 sequences are SGHNT and YYREEE (reference sequence). The V and J ends lost 3 bases and 7 bases, in that order; junction bases with no gene match: 4. The CDR3 region has the DNA TGTGCCAGCAGCTGGGGACAGGGGGCGAGTGGCTACACCTTC. Protein sequence: CASSWGQGASGYTF. The variable domain in full, completed from reference TRBV5-4 and TRBJ1-2, reads ETGVTQSPTHLIKTRGQQVTLRCSSQSGHNTVSWYQQALGQGPQFIFQYYREEENGRGNFPPRFSGLQFPNYSSELNVNALELDDSALYLCASSWGQGASGYTFGSGTRLTVV.